This T cell receptor beta chain was identified during a study of cytomegalovirus exposure and HLA in healthy donors. Study-wide results and caveats: Available immune exposure information was restricted to CMV serostatus only. The authors later found TCR association rates varying by HLA locus, with DRB1 most and HLA-C fewest.

CDR3 size: 14 residues. CDR1 is MGHRA and CDR2 is YSYEKL in the germline V gene. Germline trimming cut 4 bases from V and 4 bases from J; bases unmatched to any gene: 4. A few counts support this clone. Its antigen is unidentified. 60 Vbeta and 13 Jbeta primers were used in PCR. The table came from immunoSEQ multiplex PCR; TCRdb's copy has only in-frame clones and leaves some out. The table records 150,000 to 200,000 clones, approximately 80% of them present only once. The source material was PBMCs. This clonotype originated in a female donor in good health and CMV-seronegative. The genes are TRBV4-1 and TRBJ2-7, with 10 bases aligning to TRBD1. The CDR3 coding sequence is TGCGCCAGCAGCCCGGGACAGGGGATGTACGAGCAGTACTTC. Residues: CASSPGQGMYEQYF.